The clone carrying this T cell receptor (beta chain) was detected a few times. The antigen is not known. Overlapping HIV-1 Gag 15-mer peptides at around 0.91 ug per peptide per mL were used. CD40L-negative CD69-negative CD45RO-high memory CD4+ T cells were sorted as populations depleted of antigen-responding cells. The sample belongs to a study of persistence of HIV-infected CD4 T cells. Findings and limits, study-wide: TCRbeta richness was lower in CMV- and Gag-responding cells than in anti-CD3/anti-CD28-responding cells.

This was the immunoSEQ version 4 assay in survey mode. The method was immunoSEQ multiplex PCR; TCRdb's version includes in-frame clones alone and lacks a portion of them. This repertoire shows about 41,000 clones, around 78% found once; its top ten account for 13% to 15%. Sequencing was performed on CD4+ T cells sorted from PBMCs after 18-hour stimulation, taken from a patient who received antiretroviral therapy. The sequence was collected from an adult man with HIV who was CMV-seropositive.

CDR3 protein: CASRGGGNQPQHF. As DNA, the CDR3 is TGCGCCAGCCGGGGGGGCGGCAATCAGCCCCAGCATTTT. The chain uses TRBV5-1 and TRBJ1-5; the D gene is possibly TRBD1 (6 bases). This CDR3 is built from 13 residues. With 7 bases removed from V and 2 bases from J, the gap between germline ends came to 10 bases. Germline CDR1 SGHRS, CDR2 YFSETQ.